A selection of T cell receptor beta chains follows, all from one sample in a study of CD8 T cells in Susac syndrome. TCRdb re-called the immunoSEQ multiplex PCR reads through MiXCR, storing one row per CDR3 protein. The sample shows nearly 110,000 distinct CDR3 sequences, roughly 94% of them seen only once. Material: CD8+ T cells from PBMCs. These receptors originate from a human donor with Susac syndrome. Both conserved end residues are part of each CDR3. Fields, in order: V gene, clone size, CDR3 length, D gene, J gene, CDR3 protein, CDR3 DNA. The D gene is left open where the match is weak. Expanded clones get a size class; other rows say once, few or many, or leave the size out.

V: TRBV3-1; size: once; length: 16; D: -; J: TRBJ2-2; CDR3: CASSQDLGGNTGELFF; DNA: TGTGCCAGCAGCCAAGATTTGGGGGGGAACACCGGGGAGCTGTTTTTT
V: TRBV6-2/TRBV6-3; size: -; length: 15; D: -; J: TRBJ2-7; CDR3: CASRALSTGTYEQYF; DNA: TGTGCCAGCAGAGCCCTTTCGACGGGAACCTACGAGCAGTACTTC
V: TRBV9; size: -; length: 13; D: -; J: TRBJ2-3; CDR3: CASSTFDADTQYF; DNA: TGTGCCAGCAGCACCTTCGACGCGGATACGCAGTATTTT
V: TRBV24-1; size: -; length: 11; D: -; J: TRBJ1-2; CDR3: CATSDSGGYTF; DNA: TGTGCCACCAGTGATTCCGGGGGCTACACCTTC
V: TRBV4-3; size: -; length: 17; D: TRBD1; J: TRBJ1-4; CDR3: CASSQDVRASGGEKLFF; DNA: TGCGCCAGCAGCCAAGACGTCCGCGCATCAGGGGGTGAAAAACTGTTTTTT
V: TRBV7-9; size: -; length: 14; D: -; J: TRBJ2-5; CDR3: CASSADRNQETQYF; DNA: TGTGCCAGCAGCGCCGACAGGAACCAAGAGACCCAGTACTTC
V: TRBV19; size: -; length: 12; D: -; J: TRBJ1-1; CDR3: CASKGRNTEAFF; DNA: TGTGCCAGTAAGGGGCGGAACACTGAAGCTTTCTTT
V: TRBV20-1; size: -; length: 17; D: TRBD2; J: TRBJ2-3; CDR3: CSARGTSGATSTDTQYF; DNA: TGCAGTGCTAGGGGGACTAGCGGGGCCACTAGCACAGATACGCAGTATTTT
V: TRBV6-5; size: -; length: 16; D: -; J: TRBJ2-5; CDR3: CASSYSIGYSKETQYF; DNA: TGTGCCAGCAGTTACTCGATCGGGTACTCTAAAGAGACCCAGTACTTC
V: TRBV9; size: -; length: 15; D: -; J: TRBJ1-3; CDR3: CASSVGGGSGNTIYF; DNA: TGTGCCAGCAGCGTAGGAGGCGGGTCTGGAAACACCATATATTTT
V: TRBV5-1; size: -; length: 14; D: -; J: TRBJ2-3; CDR3: CASSFGLDTDTQYF; DNA: TGCGCCAGCAGCTTCGGACTGGACACAGATACGCAGTATTTT
V: TRBV20-1; size: -; length: 14; D: -; J: TRBJ2-5; CDR3: CSARLFGRQETQYF; DNA: TGCAGTGCTAGGTTATTTGGCAGGCAAGAGACCCAGTACTTC
V: TRBV13; size: -; length: 16; D: -; J: TRBJ2-5; CDR3: CASSSGPRITQETQYF; DNA: TGTGCCAGCAGCTCCGGCCCGCGGATTACCCAAGAGACCCAGTACTTC
V: TRBV20-1; size: -; length: 15; D: -; J: TRBJ1-1; CDR3: CSAAPGTFTNTEAFF; DNA: TGCAGTGCTGCCCCCGGGACATTTACGAACACTGAAGCTTTCTTT
V: TRBV5-4; size: -; length: 15; D: -; J: TRBJ2-3; CDR3: CASSLSGANTDTQYF; DNA: TGTGCCAGCAGCTTATCGGGAGCCAACACAGATACGCAGTATTTT
V: TRBV15; size: -; length: 12; D: -; J: TRBJ2-4; CDR3: CATSRDKSIQYF; DNA: TGTGCCACCAGCAGAGATAAAAGCATTCAGTACTTC
V: TRBV5-1; size: -; length: 17; D: -; J: TRBJ2-3; CDR3: CASSWARIGSSTDTQYF; DNA: TGCGCCAGCAGCTGGGCGCGGATCGGCTCTAGCACAGATACGCAGTATTTT
V: TRBV20-1; size: -; length: 15; D: -; J: TRBJ2-5; CDR3: CSDQRLVRNQETQYF; DNA: TGCAGTGACCAACGATTAGTACGGAACCAAGAGACCCAGTACTTC
V: TRBV9; size: -; length: 16; D: -; J: TRBJ2-3; CDR3: CASSQFSGESGDTQYF; DNA: TGTGCCAGCAGCCAGTTCTCGGGGGAGAGTGGGGATACGCAGTATTTT
V: TRBV5-4; size: -; length: 14; D: -; J: TRBJ2-2; CDR3: CASSLVLGTGELFF; DNA: TGTGCCAGCAGCTTGGTTCTAGGAACCGGGGAGCTGTTTTTT
V: TRBV18; size: -; length: 14; D: -; J: TRBJ2-5; CDR3: CASSPAPYQETQYF; DNA: TGTGCCAGCTCACCCGCCCCGTACCAAGAGACCCAGTACTTC
V: TRBV20-1; size: once; length: 16; D: -; J: TRBJ2-2; CDR3: CSARAPPGRDTGELFF; DNA: TGCAGTGCCAGAGCCCCCCCAGGGCGCGACACCGGGGAGCTGTTTTTT
V: TRBV20-1; size: once; length: 14; D: TRBD1; J: TRBJ2-7; CDR3: CSARDGTGTYEQYF; DNA: TGCAGTGCTAGAGATGGGACAGGGACGTACGAGCAGTACTTC
V: TRBV6-5; size: once; length: 15; D: -; J: TRBJ2-7; CDR3: CASSYSTSSSYEQYF; DNA: TGTGCCAGCAGTTACTCGACCTCCTCCTCCTACGAGCAGTACTTC
V: TRBV6-6; size: -; length: 13; D: -; J: TRBJ2-3; CDR3: CASSEFSTDTQYF; DNA: TGTGCCAGCAGCGAGTTTAGCACAGATACGCAGTATTTT
V: TRBV20-1; size: -; length: 11; D: -; J: TRBJ2-7; CDR3: CSAKAGDEQYF; DNA: TGCAGTGCTAAGGCCGGGGACGAGCAGTACTTC
V: TRBV5-5; size: -; length: 15; D: -; J: TRBJ2-1; CDR3: CASSLVVSRANEQFF; DNA: TGTGCCAGCAGCTTGGTGGTTAGCAGGGCTAATGAGCAGTTCTTC
V: TRBV7-9; size: -; length: 12; D: -; J: TRBJ2-3; CDR3: CASSFLADTQYF; DNA: TGTGCCAGCAGCTTCCTAGCGGATACGCAGTATTTT
V: TRBV5-1; size: -; length: 16; D: -; J: TRBJ2-3; CDR3: CASSQFRDLSTDTQYF; DNA: TGCGCCAGCAGCCAATTCCGGGACTTGAGCACAGATACGCAGTATTTT